This TCR beta chain was identified during a study of cytomegalovirus exposure and HLA in healthy donors. CDR1 is SGHRS, CDR2 YFSETQ, per germline. This CDR3 comprises 16 residues. The V and J ends lost 0 bases and 4 bases, in that order; junction bases with no gene match: 6. The PCR contained 60 Vbeta and 13 Jbeta primers. Repertoires were generated with immunoSEQ multiplex PCR, while TCRdb's copy carries only in-frame clones and drops some. Of around 130,000 clones in the sample, less than 85% are singletons; the top ten hold about 3.3%. J is TRBJ2-1 and V is TRBV5-1, with 8 bases that match TRBD2. The sample was PBMCs. The TCR comes from a male donor in good health and CMV-seronegative. This CDR3 is CASSLGGTRIYNEQFF. The CDR3 DNA is TGCGCCAGCAGCTTGGGGGGGACTAGGATATACAATGAGCAGTTCTTC.